This T cell receptor beta chain was sequenced in a study of early T cells in non-severe SARS-CoV-2 infection. In the study overall: Bulk RNA isolated from unsorted whole blood underwent sequencing; chains were not paired.

Attached unique molecular identifiers marked individual cDNA molecules. TCRdb analysed the 5' RACE reads with MiXCR anew, one entry per CDR3 protein. The sample lists roughly 100,000 distinct CDR3 sequences, 13% occurring once. This clonotype was recorded a few times. As yet, its antigen is unknown. Study outcomes and limitations: A preference for anti-spike CD8 responses marked VDJdb matching, which missed private and CD4 specificities.

This CDR3 contains 15 residues. V dropped 4 bases and J dropped 0 bases, with 11 bases sitting between them. Per the germline V gene, CDR1 is MNHEY and CDR2 is SMNVEV (reference sequence). This chain links TRBV27 with TRBJ2-3; D gene ambiguous. Sequencing was done on a sample of whole blood. The source of this sequence is an adult who was a healthcare worker with PCR-confirmed SARS-CoV-2 infection or an uninfected control (not recorded which). DNA for the CDR3: TGTGCCAGCAGTTCAAGGTTCGCTAGCACAGATACGCAGTATTTT. Protein: CASSSRFASTDTQYF.